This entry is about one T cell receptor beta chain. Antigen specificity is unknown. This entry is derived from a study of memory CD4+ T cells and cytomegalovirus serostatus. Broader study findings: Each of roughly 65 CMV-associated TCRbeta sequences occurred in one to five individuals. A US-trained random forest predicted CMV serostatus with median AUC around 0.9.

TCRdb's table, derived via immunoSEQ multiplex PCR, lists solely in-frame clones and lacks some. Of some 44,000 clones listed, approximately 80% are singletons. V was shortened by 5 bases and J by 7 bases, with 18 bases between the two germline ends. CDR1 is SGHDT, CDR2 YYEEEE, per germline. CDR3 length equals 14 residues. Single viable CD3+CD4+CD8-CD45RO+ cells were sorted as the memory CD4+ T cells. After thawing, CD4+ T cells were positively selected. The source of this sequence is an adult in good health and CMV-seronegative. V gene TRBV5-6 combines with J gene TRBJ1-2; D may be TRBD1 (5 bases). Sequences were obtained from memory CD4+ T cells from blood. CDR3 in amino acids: CASSDARGTGGYTF. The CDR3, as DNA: TGTGCCAGCAGTGATGCAAGGGGAACTGGTGGCTACACCTTC.